These 10 T cell receptor beta chains originate from one sample sequenced in a study of immune characterization of retroperitoneal liposarcoma. TCRdb recomputed calls from the PCR reads with MiXCR, one row per CDR3 protein. This table has more than 9,000 distinct CDR3 sequences, around a third appearing once. Specimen: tumor tissue. Receptors were obtained from a female donor with retroperitoneal liposarcoma.

This chain links TRBV24-1 with TRBJ2-1, with 12 nucleotides matching TRBD2. The CDR3 runs to 15 residues. The V gene end was trimmed by 7 bases and the J gene end by 7 bases; junction bases not matched to a gene: 7. Germline lookup yields CDR1 KGHDR and CDR2 SFDVKD. CDR3 in amino acids: CATSKSGLAGNEQFF. The DNA for the CDR3 is TGTGCCACCAGCAAATCCGGACTAGCGGGAAATGAGCAGTTCTTC.

By share of the sample, this clonotype is medium-sized (0.01 to 0.1%). The chain employs TRBV7-2 and TRBJ2-7; 7 bases align to TRBD2. CDR3 length equals 14 residues. The germline V gene has CDR1 SGHTA and CDR2 FQGNSA. Unmatched junction bases numbered 2, after V lost 0 bases and J lost 3 bases. CDR3 DNA: TGTGCCAGCAGCTTAGCCGGCGGGAGCTACGAGCAGTACTTC. It is translated as CASSLAGGSYEQYF.

In nucleotides, the CDR3 is TGTGCCAGCAGCACTCGGACTAGCCTGATTCACAATGAGCAGTTCTTC. Its translation: CASSTRTSLIHNEQFF. The chain is built from TRBV7-2 and TRBJ2-1, with TRBD2 identical over 8 bases. CDR3 length: 16 residues. CDR1 and CDR2 (germline): SGHTA, FQGNSA. V shed 5 bases and J 5 bases; nucleotides not matched to a gene: 11. Looking up the rest from reference TRBV7-2 and TRBJ2-1 gives the full variable domain: GAGVSQSPSNKVTEKGKDVELRCDPISGHTALYWYRQSLGQGLEFLIYFQGNSAPDKSGLPSDRFSAERTGGSVSTLTIQRTQQEDSAVYLCASSTRTSLIHNEQFFGPGTRLTVL.

The chain combines TRBV10-2 with TRBJ2-1; D may be TRBD2 (5 bases). The end of the DNA aligns better with TRBJ2-5, so the J call may be wrong. CDR1 and CDR2 from the germline V gene are WSHSY and SAAADI. The CDR3 sequence is 13 residues long. CDR3: CASSTASSETQYF. In nucleotides, the CDR3 is TGCGCCAGCAGTACTGCTAGCTCAGAGACCCAGTACTTC.

The chain is built from TRBV27 and TRBJ2-1; the D gene is possibly TRBD2 (7 bases). The germline gives CDR1 MNHEY, CDR2 SMNVEV (reference sequence). V lost 0 bases, J lost 6 bases, and 12 bases lay in between. CDR3 size: 15 residues. CDR3 sequence: CASSLSRGGTNEQFF. In nucleotides, the CDR3 is TGTGCCAGCAGTTTATCAAGGGGGGGAACCAATGAGCAGTTCTTC.

The genes are TRBV6-1 and TRBJ2-3, with D maybe TRBD2 (5 bases). V lost 7 bases to trimming and J lost 2 bases, with 7 bases between them. Germline V lookup: CDR1 MNHNS, CDR2 SASEGT. CDR3 length: 12 residues. This chain's CDR3 is CASTGITDTQYF. In nucleotides, the CDR3 is TGTGCCAGCACCGGGATCACAGATACGCAGTATTTT.

In its sample, this clonotype ranks as medium-sized (0.01 to 0.1%). The CDR3 DNA reads TGTGCCAGCAGTCAGAGCGGTAATACGCAGTATTTT. Its protein is CASSQSGNTQYF. This chain uses TRBV27 with TRBJ2-3, with D possibly TRBD2 on 5 matching bases. Looked up from germline, CDR1 is MNHEY and CDR2 is SMNVEV (reference sequence). The CDR3 consists of 12 residues. V was clipped by 5 bases and J by 7 bases, with 10 bases between them.

CDR3 residues: CASSDNYNEQFF. The DNA for the CDR3 is TGCGCCAGCAGTGATAACTACAATGAGCAGTTCTTC. The chain links TRBV10-2 to TRBJ2-1; D not certain. The germline V gene has CDR1 WSHSY and CDR2 SAAADI. Trimming pared 3 bases from V and 3 bases from J, leaving 3 bases between. The CDR3 spans 12 residues.

The rearrangement uses TRBV6-1 and TRBJ2-3; D perhaps matches TRBD2 (6 bases). The CDR3 is 13 amino acids. Trimming removed 8 bases from V and 0 bases from J, with 9 bases in between. CDR1 and CDR2 (germline): MNHNS, SASEGT. In DNA form, the CDR3 reads TGTGCCAGCGGGGGAGGTAGCACAGATACGCAGTATTTT. As protein: CASGGGSTDTQYF.

The chain is built from TRBV6-5 and TRBJ2-4, with D possibly called TRBD1 or TRBD2 (6 bases each). The V gene's germline CDR1 is MNHEY and CDR2 SVGAGI. The V end lost 2 bases, the J end lost 0 bases, and 11 bases lay between the germline ends. CDR3 length equals 16 residues. DNA for the CDR3: TGTGCCAGCAGTTACACCGGGGGCATAGCCAAAAACATTCAGTACTTC. This encodes CASSYTGGIAKNIQYF.